One sample yielded the 19 T cell receptor beta chains listed below, sequenced in a study of identical twins. TCRdb re-analysed the 5' RACE reads in MiXCR, keeping a single row per CDR3 protein. Of about 340,000 distinct CDR3 sequences listed, more than 9% were seen once; the top ten hold roughly 7%. These records were also assigned to another study, of yellow fever vaccine responses in identical twins.

Sequencing was carried out using CD8+ T cells sorted from blood. The receptors stem from a young woman in good health.

This clonotype showed up many times. This sequence joins TRBV3-1 and TRBJ2-1, with 12 bases identical to TRBD2. The CDR3 contains 15 residues. Germline V CDR1 and CDR2: LGHDT, YNNKEL (reference sequence). V trimming: 5 bases; J trimming: 8 bases; junction bases outside the gene matches: 7. This chain's CDR3 is CASSRTSGGRDEQFF. CDR3 in DNA: TGTGCCAGCAGCAGAACTAGCGGGGGGAGGGATGAGCAGTTCTTC.

This clonotype was found a few times. This chain joins TRBV7-9 and TRBJ2-1; D not certain. The ends were cut back, 4 bases at V and 8 bases at J, with 6 bases in the middle. This CDR3 region has 11 residues. Per germline, CDR1 SEHNR and CDR2 FQNEAQ (reference sequence). The CDR3 DNA reads as TGTGCCAGCAGCTCCACCCATGAGCAGTTCTTC. It specifies CASSSTHEQFF. Together with reference TRBV7-9 and TRBJ2-1, the CDR3 gives the full variable domain: DTGVSQNPRHKITKRGQNVTFRCDPISEHNRLYWYRQTLGQGPEFLTYFQNEAQLEKSRLLSDRFSAERPKGSFSTLEIQRTEQGDSAMYLCASSSTHEQFFGPGTRLTVL.

A few counts support this clonotype. The gene calls are TRBV12-3 or TRBV12-4 and TRBJ2-5; weak D call: TRBD1 (6 bases). V was pared by 1 base and J by 4 bases, with 13 bases between. The CDR3 contains 15 residues. CDR3: CASSLGTAGGETQYF. In nucleotides, the CDR3 is TGTGCCAGCAGTTTAGGGACAGCCGGCGGAGAGACCCAGTACTTC.

This clonotype showed up just a few times. This chain joins TRBV2 and TRBJ2-2; 12 bases are shared with TRBD2. The V segment lost 3 bases and the J segment 5 bases; nucleotides outside the gene matches: 7. The V gene's germline CDR1 is SNHLY and CDR2 FYNNEI. CDR3 size: 17 residues. CDR3 DNA sequence: TGTGCCAGCAGTGATTCTAGCGGGGGGGTCAAGACCGGGGAGCTGTTTTTT. Translating gives CASSDSSGGVKTGELFF.

V is TRBV4-2 and J is TRBJ2-7; the match to TRBD1 covers 7 bases. V was pared by 0 bases and J by 5 bases, with 7 bases of the junction left unmatched. CDR3 length: 15 amino acids. The germline V gene encodes CDR1 LGHNA and CDR2 YNFKEQ. CDR3 residues: CASSQEGQASHEQYF. CDR3 in DNA: TGTGCCAGCAGCCAAGAAGGACAGGCTTCCCACGAGCAGTACTTC.

The V call is TRBV28, the J call TRBJ2-3; 7 bases map to TRBD1. V gave up 5 bases and J gave up 3 bases; unmatched junction bases: 5. There are 14 residues in the CDR3. CDR1 is MDHEN, CDR2 SYDVKM, per germline. CDR3: CASSQGDGTDTQYF. CDR3 in DNA: TGTGCCAGCAGTCAGGGGGATGGTACAGATACGCAGTATTTT.

The chain recombines TRBV6-5 with TRBJ2-7; D ambiguous. Germline CDR1 reads MNHEY; CDR2 reads SVGAGI. V shed 4 bases and J shed 4 bases, with 17 bases lying between them. This CDR3 has 15 residues. CDR3 DNA: TGTGCCAGCAGTTCCTCAACCTTTAGTTTTTACGAGCAGTACTTC. Amino acid sequence: CASSSSTFSFYEQYF.

The V gene is TRBV7-8, the J gene TRBJ2-1; 15 positions agree with TRBD2. The junction had 2 bases not matched to a gene; V was cut back by 5 bases and J by 0 bases. The CDR3 length is 17 residues. Germline V CDR1 and CDR2: SGHVS, FQNEAQ. CDR3 loop: CASSRTSGRVSYNEQFF. As DNA, the CDR3 is TGTGCCAGCAGCCGGACTAGCGGGAGGGTCTCCTACAATGAGCAGTTCTTC.

This clonotype was seen more than once but under ten times. The chain uses TRBV28 and TRBJ2-1; weak D call: TRBD2 (5 bases). Germline CDR1 reads MDHEN; CDR2 reads SYDVKM. The length of the CDR3 is 15 residues. Trimming shortened V by 5 bases and J by 5 bases, and 16 bases separated the two germline ends. The DNA of the CDR3 is TGTGCCAGCAGTCACGGGCTAGCTAGTAACAATGAGCAGTTCTTC. Translation: CASSHGLASNNEQFF. Full variable domain (outside the CDR3, taken from reference TRBV28 and TRBJ2-1): DVKVTQSSRYLVKRTGEKVFLECVQDMDHENMFWYRQDPGLGLRLIYFSYDVKMKEKGDIPEGYSVSREKKERFSLILESASTNQTSMYLCASSHGLASNNEQFFGPGTRLTVL.

This clonotype has a handful of counts. The chain links TRBV29-1 to TRBJ2-1; 9 bases fit TRBD2. The CDR3 is made up of 15 amino acids. CDR1 SQVTM and CDR2 ANQGSEA come from the germline V gene. The junction had 4 bases not matched to a gene; V was cut back by 0 bases and J by 4 bases. CDR3 sequence: CSVEEAGGQYNEQFF. CDR3 coding DNA: TGCAGCGTTGAAGAAGCGGGGGGTCAATACAATGAGCAGTTCTTC.

The V and J genes are TRBV7-9 and TRBJ2-1; 7 bases are a match to TRBD1. The CDR3 has 16 residues. Germline trimming cut 3 bases from V and 5 bases from J; bases unmatched to any gene: 10. Per germline, CDR1 SEHNR and CDR2 FQNEAQ (reference sequence). In DNA form, the CDR3 reads TGTGCCAGCAGCTTTCAGCCGACAGGGACCCACAATGAGCAGTTCTTC. Amino acid sequence: CASSFQPTGTHNEQFF.

Only a few counts were recorded for this clonotype. This chain uses TRBV3-1 with TRBJ2-5, with 8 positions matching TRBD2. This CDR3 is built from 14 residues. Germline loops: CDR1 LGHDT, CDR2 YNNKEL (reference sequence). Trimming cost V 6 bases and J 2 bases; bases outside gene matches: 5. In DNA, the CDR3 is TGTGCCAGCAGTCCCGGCGGGGGGCAAGAGACCCAGTACTTC. It specifies CASSPGGGQETQYF.

In its sample, this clonotype was seen a few times. The rearrangement uses TRBV7-8 and TRBJ2-5, with D uncertain. The V gene lost 5 bases and the J gene lost 2 bases, with 9 bases spanning the gap. This CDR3 is 13 amino acids long. Germline V gene data show CDR1 as SGHVS and CDR2 as FQNEAQ. The CDR3 region has the DNA TGTGCCAGCAGCCCGCCCCCTCAAGAGACCCAGTACTTC. This codes for CASSPPPQETQYF.

The chain has TRBV4-1 and TRBJ2-3; TRBD2 matches 7 bases. V lost 0 bases and J lost 0; bases outside the gene matches: 3. The CDR3 spans 16 residues. Germline assignment: CDR1 MGHRA and CDR2 YSYEKL. This CDR3 is CASSQETSLSTDTQYF. The CDR3 DNA sequence: TGCGCCAGCAGCCAAGAGACTAGCTTGAGCACAGATACGCAGTATTTT.

In its sample, this clonotype was seen a few times. The chain uses TRBV7-9 and TRBJ1-1; TRBD1 agrees at 8 bases. The CDR3 length is 15 residues. CDR1 is SEHNR, CDR2 FQNEAQ, per germline (reference sequence). With 4 bases clipped from V and 3 bases from J, the junction kept 7 bases outside the gene matches. The CDR3 reads CASSYGQGGHTEAFF. The CDR3 bases are TGTGCCAGCAGCTACGGACAGGGCGGACACACTGAAGCTTTCTTT.

This clonotype was observed a few times. V usage is TRBV27 and J usage is TRBJ2-7; possibly TRBD2 for D (5 bases). The CDR3 contains 14 residues. Per germline, CDR1 MNHEY and CDR2 SMNVEV (reference sequence). V was trimmed by 7 bases and J by 5 bases, leaving 18 bases between them. This CDR3 reads CASTAEAGSHEQYV. DNA of the CDR3: TGTGCCAGCACGGCGGAGGCAGGTTCCCACGAGCAGTACGTC.

This chain uses TRBV10-2 with TRBJ2-3; 11 bases align to TRBD2. Germline V CDR1 and CDR2: WSHSY, SAAADI. The CDR3 has 15 residues. Trimming removed 7 bases from V and 4 bases from J; junction bases left unmatched: 7. This chain's CDR3 is CASKKLAGVADTQYF. CDR3 sequence (DNA): TGCGCCAGCAAAAAACTAGCGGGAGTGGCAGATACGCAGTATTTT.

This clonotype was counted only a few times. In DNA, the CDR3 is TGTGCCAGCGGCCGCACAGGGGTCGTAAACTACAATGAGCAGTTCTTC. Translating it yields CASGRTGVVNYNEQFF. This chain joins TRBV14 and TRBJ2-1, with 7 nucleotides matching TRBD1. Germline V gene sequence: CDR1 SGHDN, CDR2 FVKESK. The J segment lost 3 bases and the V segment lost 8 bases, leaving 13 bases of the junction unmatched. The CDR3 totals 16 residues.

This chain connects TRBV6-5 to TRBJ2-1; 9 bases are a match to TRBD2. The CDR3 totals 15 residues. The V gene's germline CDR1 is MNHEY and CDR2 SVGAGI. J lost 8 bases, V lost 2 bases, and 7 bases had no gene match. CDR3 residues: CASSYPRTSDDEQFF. The DNA of the CDR3 is TGTGCCAGCAGTTACCCCAGGACTAGCGACGATGAGCAGTTCTTC.